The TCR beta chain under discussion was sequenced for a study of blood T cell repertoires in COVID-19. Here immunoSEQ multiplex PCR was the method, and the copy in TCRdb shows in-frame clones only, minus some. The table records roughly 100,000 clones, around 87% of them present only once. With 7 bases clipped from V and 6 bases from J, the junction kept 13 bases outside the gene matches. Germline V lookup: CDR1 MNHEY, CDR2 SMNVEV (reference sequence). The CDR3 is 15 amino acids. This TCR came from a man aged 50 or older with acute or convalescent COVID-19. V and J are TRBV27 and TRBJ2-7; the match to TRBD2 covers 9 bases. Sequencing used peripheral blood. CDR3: CASTSLGGRALEQYF. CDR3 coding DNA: TGTGCCAGCACCTCCTTGGGCGGGAGGGCCCTCGAGCAGTACTTC.